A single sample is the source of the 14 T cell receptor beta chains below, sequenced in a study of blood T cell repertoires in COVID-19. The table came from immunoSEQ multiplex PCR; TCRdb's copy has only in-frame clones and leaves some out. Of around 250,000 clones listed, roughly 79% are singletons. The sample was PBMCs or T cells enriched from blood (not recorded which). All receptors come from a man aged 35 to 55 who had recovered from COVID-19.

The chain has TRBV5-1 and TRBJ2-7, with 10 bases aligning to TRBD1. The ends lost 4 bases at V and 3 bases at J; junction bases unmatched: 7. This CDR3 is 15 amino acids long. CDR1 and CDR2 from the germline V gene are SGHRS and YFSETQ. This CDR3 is CASSPVGQGFYEQYF. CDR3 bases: TGCGCCAGCAGCCCGGTGGGACAGGGGTTCTACGAGCAGTACTTC.

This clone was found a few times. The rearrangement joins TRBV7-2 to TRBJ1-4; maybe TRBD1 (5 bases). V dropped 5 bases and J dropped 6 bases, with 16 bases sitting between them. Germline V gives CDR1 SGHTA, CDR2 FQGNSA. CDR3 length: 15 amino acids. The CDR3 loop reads CASSPGGIGHEKLFF. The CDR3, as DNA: TGTGCCAGCAGCCCCGGGGGGATCGGACATGAAAAACTGTTTTTT.

CDR3 in DNA: TGCGCCAGCAGCCCCGGGGGGGAAAATCAGCCCCAGCATTTT. Protein: CASSPGGENQPQHF. V gene TRBV5-1 combines with J gene TRBJ1-5; tentatively, D is TRBD1 (5 bases). The V gene's germline CDR1 is SGHRS and CDR2 YFSETQ. The CDR3 is 14 residues long. V was clipped by 4 bases and J by 4 bases, with 12 bases between them.

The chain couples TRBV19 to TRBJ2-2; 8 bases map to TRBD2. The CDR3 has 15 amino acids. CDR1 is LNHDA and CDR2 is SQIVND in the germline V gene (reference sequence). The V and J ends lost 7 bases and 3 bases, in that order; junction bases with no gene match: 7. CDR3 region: CASINGLAYTGELFF. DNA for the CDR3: TGTGCCAGTATAAACGGACTAGCCTACACCGGGGAGCTGTTTTTT.

CDR3 nucleotide sequence: TGTGCCAGCAGCTTGTCAGGGTCCAAGCTCCATTCACCCCTCCACTTT. Its translation: CASSLSGSKLHSPLHF. This sequence joins TRBV11-2 and TRBJ1-6; possibly TRBD1 for D (5 bases). Germline values: CDR1 SGHAT, CDR2 FQNNGV. The V gene lost 3 bases and the J gene lost 8 bases, with 17 bases spanning the gap. The length of the CDR3 is 16 residues.

CDR3 loop: CATSPPGDKSDEQFF. The CDR3 DNA reads as TGTGCCACCAGCCCTCCTGGGGACAAGTCCGATGAGCAGTTCTTC. The chain is built from TRBV15 and TRBJ2-1; weak D call: TRBD1 (6 bases). Germline V gene data show CDR1 as LNHNV and CDR2 as YYDKDF (reference sequence). The germline V and J ends were trimmed by 5 bases and 8 bases, with 19 bases remaining between them. The CDR3 sequence is 15 residues long.

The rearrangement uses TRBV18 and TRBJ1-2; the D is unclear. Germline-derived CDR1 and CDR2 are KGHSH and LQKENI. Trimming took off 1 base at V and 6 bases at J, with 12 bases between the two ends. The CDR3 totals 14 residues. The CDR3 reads CASSPRLGVDGYTF. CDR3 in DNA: TGTGCCAGCTCACCACGATTAGGAGTAGATGGCTACACCTTC.

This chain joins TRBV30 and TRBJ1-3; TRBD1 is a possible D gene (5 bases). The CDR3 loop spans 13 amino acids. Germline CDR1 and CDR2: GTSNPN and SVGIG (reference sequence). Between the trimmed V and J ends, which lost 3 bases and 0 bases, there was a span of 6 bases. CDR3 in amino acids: CAWSDSSGNTIYF. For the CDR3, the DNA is TGTGCCTGGAGCGACAGCTCTGGAAACACCATATATTTT.

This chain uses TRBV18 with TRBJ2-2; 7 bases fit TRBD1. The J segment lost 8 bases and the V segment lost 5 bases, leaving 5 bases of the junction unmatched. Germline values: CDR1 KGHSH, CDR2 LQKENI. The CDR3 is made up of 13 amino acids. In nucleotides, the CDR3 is TGTGCCAGCTCATCAACAGGGGCGGGGGAGCTGTTTTTT. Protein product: CASSSTGAGELFF.

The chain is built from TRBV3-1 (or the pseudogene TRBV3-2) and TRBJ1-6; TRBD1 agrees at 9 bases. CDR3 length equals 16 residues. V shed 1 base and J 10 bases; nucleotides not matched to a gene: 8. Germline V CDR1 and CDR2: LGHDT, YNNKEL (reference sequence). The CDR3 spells CASSQVRDRDRSPLHF. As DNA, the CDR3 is TGTGCCAGCAGCCAAGTCCGGGACAGGGACCGGTCACCCCTCCACTTT.

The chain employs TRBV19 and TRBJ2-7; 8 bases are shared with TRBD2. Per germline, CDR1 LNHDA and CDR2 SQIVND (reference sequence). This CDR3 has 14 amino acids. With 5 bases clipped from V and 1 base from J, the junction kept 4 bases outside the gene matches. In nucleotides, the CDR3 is TGTGCCAGTAGTCGTAGCGGGAATTCCTACGAGCAGTACTTC. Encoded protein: CASSRSGNSYEQYF.

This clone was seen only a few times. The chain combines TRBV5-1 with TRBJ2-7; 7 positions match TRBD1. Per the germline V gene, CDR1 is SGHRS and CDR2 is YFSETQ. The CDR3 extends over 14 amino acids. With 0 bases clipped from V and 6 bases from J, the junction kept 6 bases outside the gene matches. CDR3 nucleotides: TGCGCCAGCAGCTTGGCCACACAGGGGAGCGAGCAGTACTTC. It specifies CASSLATQGSEQYF.

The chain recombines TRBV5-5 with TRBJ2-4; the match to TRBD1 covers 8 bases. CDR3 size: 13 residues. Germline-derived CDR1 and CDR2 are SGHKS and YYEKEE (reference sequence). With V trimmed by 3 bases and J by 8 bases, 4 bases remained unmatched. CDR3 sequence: CASSSDREDIQYF. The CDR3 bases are TGTGCCAGCAGCTCGGACAGGGAAGACATTCAGTACTTC.

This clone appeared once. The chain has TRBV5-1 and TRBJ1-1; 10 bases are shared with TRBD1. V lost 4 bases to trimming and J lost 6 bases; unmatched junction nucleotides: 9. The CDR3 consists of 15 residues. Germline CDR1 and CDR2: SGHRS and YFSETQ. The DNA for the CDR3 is TGCGCCAGCAGCCAGGACAGGGGGAGGCACGCTGAAGCTTTCTTT. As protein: CASSQDRGRHAEAFF.